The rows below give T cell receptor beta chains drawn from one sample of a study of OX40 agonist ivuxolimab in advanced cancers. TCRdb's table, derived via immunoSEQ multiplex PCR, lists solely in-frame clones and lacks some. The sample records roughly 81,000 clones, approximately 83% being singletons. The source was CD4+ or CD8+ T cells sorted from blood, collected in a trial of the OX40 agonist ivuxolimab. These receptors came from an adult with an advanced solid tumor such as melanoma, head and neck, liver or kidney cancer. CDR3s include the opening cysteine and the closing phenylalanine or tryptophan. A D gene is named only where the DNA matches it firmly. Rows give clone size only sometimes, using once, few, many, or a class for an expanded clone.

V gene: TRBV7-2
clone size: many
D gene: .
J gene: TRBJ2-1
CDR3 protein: CASSPRGGLYNEQFF
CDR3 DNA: TGTGCCAGCAGCCCCCGAGGGGGACTATACAATGAGCAGTTCTTC

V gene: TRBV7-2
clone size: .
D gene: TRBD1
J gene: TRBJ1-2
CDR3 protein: CASSPWQGQGANYGYTF
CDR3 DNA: TGTGCCAGCAGCCCCTGGCAGGGACAGGGAGCTAACTATGGCTACACCTTC

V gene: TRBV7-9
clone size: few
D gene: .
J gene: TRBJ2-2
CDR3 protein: CASTGGGAPRELFF
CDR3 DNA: TGTGCCAGCACCGGAGGGGGTGCTCCCCGGGAGCTGTTTTTT

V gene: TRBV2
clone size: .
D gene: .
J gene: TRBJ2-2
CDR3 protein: CASRTDLNTGELFF
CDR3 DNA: TGTGCCAGCAGAACGGATTTGAACACCGGGGAGCTGTTTTTT

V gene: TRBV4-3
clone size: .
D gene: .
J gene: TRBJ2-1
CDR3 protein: CASSPSWGAYNEQFF
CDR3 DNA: TGCGCCAGCAGCCCAAGCTGGGGGGCCTACAATGAGCAGTTCTTC

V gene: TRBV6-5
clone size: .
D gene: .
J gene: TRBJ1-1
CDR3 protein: CASRSPLTVQGEAFF
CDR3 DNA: TGTGCCAGCAGGTCACCTTTGACAGTTCAGGGAGAAGCTTTCTTT

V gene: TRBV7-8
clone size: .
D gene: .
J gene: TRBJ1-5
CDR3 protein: CASSLGIGGYSNQPQHF
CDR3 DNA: TGTGCCAGCAGCTTAGGAATAGGGGGGTATAGCAATCAGCCCCAGCATTTT

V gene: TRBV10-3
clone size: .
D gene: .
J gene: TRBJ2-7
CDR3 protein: CAISEPKGAEAGEQYF
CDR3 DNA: TGTGCCATCAGTGAGCCAAAGGGAGCGGAGGCCGGCGAGCAGTACTTC

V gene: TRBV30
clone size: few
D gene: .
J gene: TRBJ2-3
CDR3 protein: CAWSVWGGDWDTQYF
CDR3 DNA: TGTGCCTGGAGTGTATGGGGCGGGGATTGGGATACGCAGTATTTT

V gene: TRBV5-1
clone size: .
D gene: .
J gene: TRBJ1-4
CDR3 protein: CASSLEGPAVGNEKLFF
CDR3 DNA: TGCGCCAGCAGCTTGGAGGGGCCGGCAGTGGGGAATGAAAAACTGTTTTTT

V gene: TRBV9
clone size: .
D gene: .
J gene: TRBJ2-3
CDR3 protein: CASSVGGGDTQYF
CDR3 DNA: TGTGCCAGCAGCGTGGGGGGAGGAGATACGCAGTATTTT

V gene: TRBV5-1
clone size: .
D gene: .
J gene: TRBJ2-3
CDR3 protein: CASSLSQNTNTQYF
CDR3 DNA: TGCGCCAGCAGCTTGTCCCAGAACACGAATACGCAGTATTTT

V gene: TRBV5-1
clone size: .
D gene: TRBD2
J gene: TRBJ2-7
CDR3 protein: CASSLSASGGAVEQYF
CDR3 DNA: TGCGCCAGCAGCTTGTCGGCTAGCGGGGGGGCCGTCGAGCAGTACTTC

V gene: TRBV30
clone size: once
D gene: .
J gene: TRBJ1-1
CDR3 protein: CAWTTGITEAFF
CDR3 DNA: TGTGCCTGGACCACAGGGATCACTGAAGCTTTCTTT

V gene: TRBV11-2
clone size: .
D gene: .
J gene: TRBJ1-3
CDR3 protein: CASSLEVANTIYF
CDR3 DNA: TGTGCCAGCAGCTTAGAGGTGGCGAACACCATATATTTT

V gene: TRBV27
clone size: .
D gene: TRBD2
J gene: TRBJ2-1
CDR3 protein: CASSLNSLAGGDNEQFF
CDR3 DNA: TGTGCCAGCAGTTTAAACTCCCTAGCGGGGGGGGACAATGAGCAGTTCTTC

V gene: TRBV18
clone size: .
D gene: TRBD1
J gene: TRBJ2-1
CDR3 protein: CASSSGTGSYNEQFF
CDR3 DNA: TGTGCCAGCTCATCTGGGACAGGGTCATACAATGAGCAGTTCTTC

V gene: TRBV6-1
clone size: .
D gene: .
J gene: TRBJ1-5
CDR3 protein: CATILGNQPQHF
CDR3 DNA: TGTGCCACCATCCTAGGGAATCAGCCCCAGCATTTT

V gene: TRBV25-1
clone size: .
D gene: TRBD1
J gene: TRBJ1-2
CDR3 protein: CASSGGTGQTSGYTF
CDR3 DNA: TGTGCCAGCAGTGGGGGGACAGGCCAAACGTCTGGCTACACCTTC

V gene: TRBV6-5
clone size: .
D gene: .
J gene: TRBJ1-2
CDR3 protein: CASSTRLGGYTF
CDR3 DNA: TGTGCCAGCAGTACCAGACTCGGGGGCTACACCTTC

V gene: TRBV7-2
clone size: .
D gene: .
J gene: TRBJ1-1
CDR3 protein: CASSPRFNTEAFF
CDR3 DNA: TGTGCCAGCAGCCCCCGTTTTAACACTGAAGCTTTCTTT

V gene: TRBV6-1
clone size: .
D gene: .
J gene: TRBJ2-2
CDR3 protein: CASSERTAVTGELFF
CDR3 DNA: TGTGCCAGCAGTGAAAGGACTGCGGTCACCGGGGAGCTGTTTTTT

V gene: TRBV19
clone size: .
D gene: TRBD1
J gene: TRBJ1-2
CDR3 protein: CASITRDRGIYGYTF
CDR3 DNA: TGTGCCAGTATCACCCGGGACAGAGGAATCTATGGCTACACCTTC

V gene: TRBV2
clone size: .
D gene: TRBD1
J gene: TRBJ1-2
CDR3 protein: CASSVRGQGGGYTF
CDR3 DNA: TGTGCCAGCAGCGTGCGGGGACAGGGGGGCGGCTACACCTTC

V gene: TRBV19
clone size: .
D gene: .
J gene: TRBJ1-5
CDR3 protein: CASISGVNNQPQHF
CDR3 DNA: TGTGCCAGTATTTCGGGGGTGAACAATCAGCCCCAGCATTTT

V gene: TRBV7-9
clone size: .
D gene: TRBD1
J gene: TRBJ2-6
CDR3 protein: CASSIGQGRFGANVLTF
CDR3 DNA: TGTGCCAGCAGCATCGGACAGGGGAGGTTTGGGGCCAACGTCCTGACTTTC